This entry is about one T cell receptor beta chain. As yet, its antigen is unknown. CDR1 and CDR2 (germline): DFQATT, SNEGSKA (reference sequence). The CDR3 is 16 amino acids. V lost 7 bases to trimming and J lost 3 bases; unmatched junction nucleotides: 8. This specimen belongs to a study of CD8 T cells in Susac syndrome. Overall study findings and caveats: The authors acknowledged that the study's TCR sequencing and HLA analysis involved relatively few individuals.

The CD8+ and CD4+ T cells were negatively isolated, with the TEMRA cells enriched by FACS. After extraction with the RNeasy kit, 0.5 to 1 ug of the RNA was reverse transcribed using random hexamers. Across 54 Vbeta and 13 Jbeta, immunoSEQ multiplex PCR amplified TCR beta CDR3. TCRdb processed the immunoSEQ multiplex PCR reads anew with MiXCR; each CDR3 protein has one entry. The data show approximately 70,000 distinct CDR3 sequences, nearly 96% seen once. This sequence was found in a human donor with multiple sclerosis. Sequencing input: CD4+ T cells from PBMCs. The rearrangement links TRBV20-1 to TRBJ2-3; 15 bases align to TRBD2. CDR3 DNA sequence: TGCAGTGTACCGGGACTAGCGGGGGGCCTAACAGATACGCAGTATTTT. Protein: CSVPGLAGGLTDTQYF.